This TCR beta chain was recorded in a study of neoadjuvant anti-PD-1 for oral cavity cancer. Study findings and constraints: Higher pretreatment Treg/Th17 ratios tracked higher pretreatment blood clonality.

Cohort: HPV-negative, locally advanced oral cavity squamous cell carcinoma patients. PBMCs were not maintained or expanded in culture before analysis. Concerning this clone: Antigen: not known.

Using immunoSEQ multiplex PCR, the repertoire was profiled, and TCRdb retains in-frame clones only, with some absent. This sample has 12,000 to 15,000 clones, with 55% to 75% found just once. This sample comprised PBMCs, obtained before nivolumab (anti-PD-1) treatment. The TCR sequence derives from a person between 35 and 79 years old with oral cavity squamous cell carcinoma.

As DNA, the CDR3 is TGTGCCAGCAGCTCATATGGGCCTTACAATGAGCAGTTCTTC. Protein sequence: CASSSYGPYNEQFF. This chain connects TRBV7-2 to TRBJ2-1; D remains unclear. The V gene lost 4 bases and the J gene lost 4 bases, with 11 bases spanning the gap. Germline lookup yields CDR1 SGHTA and CDR2 FQGNSA. The CDR3 loop spans 14 amino acids.